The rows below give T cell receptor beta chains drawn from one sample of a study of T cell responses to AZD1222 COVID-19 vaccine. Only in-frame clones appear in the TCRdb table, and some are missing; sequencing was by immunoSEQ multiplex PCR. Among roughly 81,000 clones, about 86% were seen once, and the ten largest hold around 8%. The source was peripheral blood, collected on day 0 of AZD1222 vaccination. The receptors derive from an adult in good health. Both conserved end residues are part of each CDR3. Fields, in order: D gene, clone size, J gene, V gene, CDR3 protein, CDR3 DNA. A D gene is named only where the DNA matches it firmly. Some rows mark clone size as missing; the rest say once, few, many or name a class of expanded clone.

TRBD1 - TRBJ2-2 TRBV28 CASSSGQGSPLWVFF TGTGCCAGCAGTTCCGGACAGGGCAGTCCTTTGTGGGTGTTTTTT
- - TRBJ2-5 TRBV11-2 CASTRGTSPQETQYF TGTGCCAGCACCAGAGGTACATCCCCCCAAGAGACCCAGTACTTC
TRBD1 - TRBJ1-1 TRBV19 CASSQRQGGAAFF TGTGCCAGTAGTCAAAGACAGGGTGGGGCAGCTTTCTTT
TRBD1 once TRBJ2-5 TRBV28 CASSGGGGQVPQETQYF TGTGCCAGCAGTGGGGGTGGGGGACAGGTACCCCAAGAGACCCAGTACTTC
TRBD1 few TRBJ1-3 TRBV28 CASTRGGASGNTIYF TGTGCCAGCACCAGGGGGGGTGCCTCTGGAAACACCATATATTTT
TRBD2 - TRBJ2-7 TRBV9 CASSVAETSGPYEQYF TGTGCCAGCAGCGTAGCGGAGACTAGCGGCCCCTACGAGCAGTACTTC
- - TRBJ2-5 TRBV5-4 CASSYPGRVGQETQYF TGTGCCAGCAGCTATCCGGGACGAGTGGGCCAAGAGACCCAGTACTTC
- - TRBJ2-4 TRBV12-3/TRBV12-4 CASSLGQKNIQYF TGTGCCAGCAGTTTAGGTCAGAAAAACATTCAGTACTTC
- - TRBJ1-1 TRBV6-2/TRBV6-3 CASSEQGGTEAFF TGTGCCAGCAGCGAACAGGGTGGTACTGAAGCTTTCTTT
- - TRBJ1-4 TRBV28 CASYGGATNEKLFF TGTGCCAGCTACGGGGGGGCAACTAATGAAAAACTGTTTTTT
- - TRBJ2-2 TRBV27 CASSRWTEAGELFF TGTGCCAGCAGTAGATGGACAGAGGCCGGGGAGCTGTTTTTT
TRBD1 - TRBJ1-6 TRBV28 CASSLLGGTGEGSPLHF TGTGCCAGCAGTTTATTGGGCGGGACAGGGGAGGGTTCACCCCTCCACTTT
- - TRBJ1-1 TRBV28 CASSDGSWGLTEAFF TGTGCCAGCAGTGATGGGTCGTGGGGCTTAACTGAAGCTTTCTTT
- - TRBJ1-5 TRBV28 CASSPHAGGRNQPQHF TGTGCCAGCAGTCCTCATGCTGGGGGCCGGAATCAGCCCCAGCATTTT
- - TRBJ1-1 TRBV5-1 CASSLGDEAPAFF TGCGCCAGCAGCTTAGGGGACGAGGCTCCAGCTTTCTTT
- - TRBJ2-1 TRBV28 CASTPLGTGDNEQFF TGTGCCAGCACTCCCCTAGGAACAGGAGACAATGAGCAGTTCTTC
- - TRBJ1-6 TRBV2 CASSRGDNSPLHF TGTGCCAGCAGCAGGGGAGATAATTCACCCCTCCACTTT
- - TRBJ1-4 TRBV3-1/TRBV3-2 CASSQAGLGNEKLFF TGTGCCAGCAGCCAAGCAGGGCTCGGGAATGAAAAACTGTTTTTT
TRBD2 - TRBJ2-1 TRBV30 CAWKDSGISYNEQFF TGTGCCTGGAAAGATAGCGGGATATCCTACAATGAGCAGTTCTTC
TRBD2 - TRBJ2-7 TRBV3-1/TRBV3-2 CASSQDGTSGLYEQYF TGTGCCAGCAGCCAAGATGGAACTAGCGGGCTCTACGAGCAGTACTTC
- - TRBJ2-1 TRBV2 CASIPGTSYNEQFF TGTGCCAGCATCCCAGGAACCTCCTACAATGAGCAGTTCTTC
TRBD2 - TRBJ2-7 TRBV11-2 CASSLARGRGEQYF TGTGCCAGCAGCTTAGCCCGCGGGAGGGGCGAGCAGTACTTC
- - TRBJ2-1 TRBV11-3 CASSPLPGMQFF TGTGCCAGCAGCCCACTCCCGGGGATGCAGTTCTTC
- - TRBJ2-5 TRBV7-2 CASRKYGGEETQYF TGTGCCAGCCGAAAGTACGGGGGTGAAGAGACCCAGTACTTC
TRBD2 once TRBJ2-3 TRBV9 CASSASGRVADTQYF TGTGCCAGCAGCGCCAGCGGGAGGGTAGCAGATACGCAGTATTTT
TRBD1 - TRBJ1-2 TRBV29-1 CSVLRQGTNYGYTF TGCAGCGTGCTCAGACAGGGTACTAACTATGGCTACACCTTC
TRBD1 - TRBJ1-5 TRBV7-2 CASSRTGDNQPQHF TGTGCCAGCAGCAGGACAGGGGACAATCAGCCCCAGCATTTT
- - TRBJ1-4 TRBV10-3 CAISESRGTGEKLFF TGTGCCATCAGTGAGTCGCGGGGGACGGGTGAAAAACTGTTTTTT
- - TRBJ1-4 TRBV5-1 CASRGGSNEKLFF TGCGCCAGCAGGGGGGGATCTAATGAAAAACTGTTTTTT
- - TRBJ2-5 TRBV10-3 CAISESQVETQYF TGTGCCATCAGTGAGTCGCAGGTCGAGACCCAGTACTTC
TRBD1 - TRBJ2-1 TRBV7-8 CASSSGTVWGSYNEQFF TGTGCCAGCAGCTCGGGGACAGTCTGGGGCTCCTACAATGAGCAGTTCTTC
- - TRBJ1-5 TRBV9 CASSVEGGNQPQHF TGTGCCAGCAGCGTAGAGGGGGGCAATCAGCCCCAGCATTTT
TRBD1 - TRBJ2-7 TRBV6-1 CASSDAGQGLEQYF TGTGCCAGCAGTGACGCCGGACAGGGCCTGGAGCAGTACTTC
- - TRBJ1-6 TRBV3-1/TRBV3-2 CASSQVDIYLYNSPLHF TGTGCCAGCAGCCAAGTGGACATCTATCTTTATAATTCACCCCTCCACTTT
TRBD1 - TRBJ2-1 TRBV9 CASSAGQGAYNEQFF TGTGCCAGCAGCGCGGGACAGGGGGCATACAATGAGCAGTTCTTC
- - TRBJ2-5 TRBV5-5 CASSGTEEETQYF TGTGCCAGCAGCGGAACAGAGGAAGAGACCCAGTACTTC
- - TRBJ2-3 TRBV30 CAWGGASRSDTQYF TGTGCCTGGGGGGGGGCTAGCCGCTCGGATACGCAGTATTTT
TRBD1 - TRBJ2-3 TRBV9 CASSVQGTGGVDTQYF TGTGCCAGCAGCGTCCAAGGGACAGGGGGTGTGGATACGCAGTATTTT
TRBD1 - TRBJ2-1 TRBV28 CASSAGQVKSEQFF TGTGCCAGCAGTGCGGGACAGGTAAAGAGTGAGCAGTTCTTC